What follows are 9 T cell receptor beta chains derived from one specimen sequenced in a study of blood T cell repertoires in COVID-19. Profiling relied on immunoSEQ multiplex PCR, and the TCRdb table lists in-frame clones only, not all of them. The sample has around 300,000 clones; approximately 90% are singletons. Sequencing used PBMCs or T cells enriched from blood (not recorded which). Receptors originate from a woman between 18 and 29 years old who had recovered from COVID-19.

The chain joins TRBV9 to TRBJ2-7; possibly TRBD1 for D (5 bases). This CDR3 is 13 amino acids long. Germline V gene data show CDR1 as SGDLS and CDR2 as YYNGEE. V was pared by 5 bases and J by 5 bases, with 14 bases between. The CDR3 DNA reads as TGTGCCAGCAGTCCGCAGGGATCCAACGAGCAGTACTTC. Translation: CASSPQGSNEQYF.

The chain uses TRBV19 and TRBJ2-7; 10 nucleotides align to TRBD1. The CDR3 has 15 amino acids. Germline V gene sequence: CDR1 LNHDA, CDR2 SQIVND (reference sequence). The junction had 4 bases not matched to a gene; V was cut back by 3 bases and J by 2 bases. CDR3 residues: CASSISGTGAYEQYF. Here the CDR3 DNA reads TGTGCCAGTAGTATCTCCGGGACAGGGGCCTACGAGCAGTACTTC.

The chain combines TRBV28 with TRBJ2-1; TRBD2 might be the D (5 bases). The CDR3 runs 12 residues. CDR1 is MDHEN, CDR2 SYDVKM, per germline. V lost 1 base and J lost 12, with 10 bases in between. Here the CDR3 reads CASSLSGSGQFF. CDR3 coding DNA: TGTGCCAGCAGTTTATCGGGATCGGGGCAGTTCTTC. Drawing the rest from reference TRBV28 and TRBJ2-1, the complete variable domain is DVKVTQSSRYLVKRTGEKVFLECVQDMDHENMFWYRQDPGLGLRLIYFSYDVKMKEKGDIPEGYSVSREKKERFSLILESASTNQTSMYLCASSLSGSGQFFGPGTRLTVL.

This chain joins TRBV5-1 and TRBJ2-7, with a weak D call TRBD1 (6 bases). The CDR3 is made up of 14 amino acids. The ends were cut back, 3 bases at V and 3 bases at J, with 13 bases in the middle. Germline V gene sequence: CDR1 SGHRS, CDR2 YFSETQ. DNA for the CDR3: TGCGCCAGCAGCTCAGACAGGACACTCTACGAGCAGTACTTC. It yields the protein CASSSDRTLYEQYF.

This clone was seen a single time. V is TRBV29-1 and J is TRBJ2-7; 9 nucleotides agree with TRBD1. The V and J ends lost 3 bases and 2 bases, in that order; junction bases with no gene match: 2. This CDR3 comprises 13 residues. Germline CDR1 SQVTM, CDR2 ANQGSEA. The CDR3 protein is CSVDGTGTYEQYF. In DNA form, the CDR3 reads TGCAGCGTTGATGGGACAGGGACCTACGAGCAGTACTTC.

This sequence joins TRBV19 and TRBJ1-2; TRBD1 agrees at 8 bases. The V gene's germline CDR1 is LNHDA and CDR2 SQIVND (reference sequence). The CDR3 length is 15 residues. Trimming took 5 bases from V and 7 from J; bases not matched to a gene: 12. CDR3 sequence: CASSPTRTGGGGYTF. CDR3 DNA: TGTGCCAGTAGTCCCACCCGAACAGGGGGGGGTGGCTACACCTTC.

This rearrangement joins TRBV24-1 to TRBJ2-3, with D tentatively TRBD1 (5 bases). V was cut by 5 bases and J by 1 base, with 15 bases left in between. Germline CDR1 is KGHDR and CDR2 is SFDVKD. The CDR3 runs to 16 residues. CDR3 region: CATSAQGLWGTDTQYF. The CDR3 DNA reads as TGTGCCACCAGTGCGCAGGGTCTGTGGGGCACAGATACGCAGTATTTT.

This clone was observed once. This chain connects TRBV2 to TRBJ1-4; a possible D gene is TRBD1 (6 bases). V was trimmed by 6 bases and J by 4 bases, leaving 9 bases between them. The CDR3 runs to 13 residues. CDR1 and CDR2 from the germline V gene are SNHLY and FYNNEI. This chain's CDR3 is CASRGTSNEKLFF. CDR3 coding DNA: TGTGCCAGCAGAGGGACAAGTAATGAAAAACTGTTTTTT.

V gene TRBV29-1 combines with J gene TRBJ2-1; TRBD1 aligns across 11 bases. The CDR3 is 11 amino acids. The junction had 2 bases not matched to a gene; V was cut back by 7 bases and J by 9 bases. Germline loops: CDR1 SQVTM, CDR2 ANQGSEA. The CDR3 DNA follows: TGCAGCGCCGGGACAGGGGGTGAGCAGTTCTTC. Translating gives CSAGTGGEQFF.